This TCR beta chain was recorded in a study of shared clonotypes between healthy human individuals. General observations from the study: It was the few donors that limited the genetic and exposure-history diversity represented.

Germline values: CDR1 LNHDA, CDR2 SQIVND (reference sequence). This CDR3 has 15 residues. The V and J ends lost 4 bases and 8 bases, in that order; junction bases with no gene match: 9. Per the study methods: From ImmunoSEQ came sequences covering only the junction and carrying no quality scores, so filtering differed. The protocol was immunoSEQ multiplex PCR, while the TCRdb copy is restricted to in-frame clones and leaves out a portion. V, J and clone size are taken as reported in that table, and D and trimming were inferred from the DNA itself. This sample yields around 580,000 clones, of which 95% to 98% are seen a single time; 0.3% belongs to the top ten. To note about this clone: Its antigen is unknown.

Naive CD8 cells comprised CD45RO-negative, CCR7-positively selected cells, excluding terminally differentiated effector memory CD45RA+ cells. The receptor's source is a man aged 25 to 40 in good health. The sequenced sample was naive CD8+ T cells sorted from blood. The genes are TRBV19 and TRBJ2-1, with 9 bases matching TRBD1. This CDR3 reads CASSNPGQGRDEQFF. Here the CDR3 DNA reads TGTGCCAGTAGTAATCCGGGACAGGGTAGGGATGAGCAGTTCTTC.